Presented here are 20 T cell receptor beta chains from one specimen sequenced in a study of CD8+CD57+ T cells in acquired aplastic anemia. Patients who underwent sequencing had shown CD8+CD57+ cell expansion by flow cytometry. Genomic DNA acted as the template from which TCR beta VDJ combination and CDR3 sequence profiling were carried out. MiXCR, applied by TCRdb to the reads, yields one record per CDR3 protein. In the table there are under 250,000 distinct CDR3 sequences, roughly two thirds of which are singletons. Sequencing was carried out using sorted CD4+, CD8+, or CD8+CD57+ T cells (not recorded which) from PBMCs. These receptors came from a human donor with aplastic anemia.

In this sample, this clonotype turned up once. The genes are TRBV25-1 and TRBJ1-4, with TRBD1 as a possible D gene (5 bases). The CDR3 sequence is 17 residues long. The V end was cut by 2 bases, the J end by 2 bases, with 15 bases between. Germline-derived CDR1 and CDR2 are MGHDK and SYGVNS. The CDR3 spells CASSESFGAWTNEKLFF. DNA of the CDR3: TGTGCCAGCAGTGAAAGCTTTGGGGCATGGACTAATGAAAAACTGTTTTTT.

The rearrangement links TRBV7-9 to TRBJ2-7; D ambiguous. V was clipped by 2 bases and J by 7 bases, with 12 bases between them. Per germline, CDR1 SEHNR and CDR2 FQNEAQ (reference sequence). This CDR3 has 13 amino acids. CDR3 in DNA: TGTGCCAGCAGCTTATTCGCCCTCGGGGAGCAGTACTTC. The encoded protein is CASSLFALGEQYF. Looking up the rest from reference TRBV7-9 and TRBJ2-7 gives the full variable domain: DTGVSQNPRHKITKRGQNVTFRCDPISEHNRLYWYRQTLGQGPEFLTYFQNEAQLEKSRLLSDRFSAERPKGSFSTLEIQRTEQGDSAMYLCASSLFALGEQYFGPGTRLTVT.

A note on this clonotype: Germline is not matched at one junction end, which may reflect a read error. The CDR3 DNA sequence: TGCAGTGCTAGTATGGGACAGACTGTTGCCACAGATACGCAGTGTTTT. It yields the protein CSASMGQTVATDTQCF. The gene calls are TRBV20-1 and TRBJ2-3, with TRBD1 matching over 7 bases. The CDR3 has 16 residues. CDR1 and CDR2 (germline): DFQATT, SNEGSKA (reference sequence).

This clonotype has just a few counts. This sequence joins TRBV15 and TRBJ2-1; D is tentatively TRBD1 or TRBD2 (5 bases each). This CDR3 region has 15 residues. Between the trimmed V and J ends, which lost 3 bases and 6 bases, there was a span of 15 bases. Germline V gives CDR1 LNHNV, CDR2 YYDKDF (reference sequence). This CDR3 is CATSSQIRDANEQFF. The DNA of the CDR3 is TGTGCCACCAGCAGCCAGATCCGGGACGCCAATGAGCAGTTCTTC. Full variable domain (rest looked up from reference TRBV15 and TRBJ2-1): DAMVIQNPRYQVTQFGKPVTLSCSQTLNHNVMYWYQQKSSQAPKLLFHYYDKDFNNEADTPDNFQSRRPNTSFCFLDIRSPGLGDTAMYLCATSSQIRDANEQFFGPGTRLTVL.

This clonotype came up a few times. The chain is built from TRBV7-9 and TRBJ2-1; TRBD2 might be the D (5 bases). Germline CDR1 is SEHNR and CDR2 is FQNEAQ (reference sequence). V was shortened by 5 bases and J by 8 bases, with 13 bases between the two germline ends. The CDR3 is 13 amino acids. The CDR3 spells CASSTTRAYEQFF. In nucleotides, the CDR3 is TGTGCCAGCAGCACGACGCGGGCCTATGAGCAGTTCTTC.

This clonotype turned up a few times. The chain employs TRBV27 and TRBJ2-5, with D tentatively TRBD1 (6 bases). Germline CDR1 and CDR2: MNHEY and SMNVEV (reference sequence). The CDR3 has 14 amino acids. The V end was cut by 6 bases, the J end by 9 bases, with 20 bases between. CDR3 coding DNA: TGTGCCAGCAGCCGTGGACAGCCCCTGGGGGCCCAGTACTTC. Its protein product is CASSRGQPLGAQYF.

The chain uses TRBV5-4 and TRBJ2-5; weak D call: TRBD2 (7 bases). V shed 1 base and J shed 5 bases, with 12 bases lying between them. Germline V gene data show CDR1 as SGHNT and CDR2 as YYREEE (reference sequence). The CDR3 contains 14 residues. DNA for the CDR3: TGTGCCAGCAGCTTGTTGGGAGGGGGGGAGACCCAGTACTTC. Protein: CASSLLGGGETQYF.

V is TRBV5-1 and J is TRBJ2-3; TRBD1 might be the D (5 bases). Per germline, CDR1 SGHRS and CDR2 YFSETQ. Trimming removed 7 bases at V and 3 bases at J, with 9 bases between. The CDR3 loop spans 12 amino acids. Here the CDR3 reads CASLGLTDTQYF. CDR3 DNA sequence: TGCGCCAGCCTGGGGCTGACAGATACGCAGTATTTT.

DNA of the CDR3: TGTGCCACCAGCAGAGACAGGGGCGGTGAAGCTTTCTTT. As protein: CATSRDRGGEAFF. The rearrangement joins TRBV15 to TRBJ1-1; perhaps TRBD1 as D (6 bases). Germline CDR1 reads LNHNV; CDR2 reads YYDKDF (reference sequence). The CDR3 is 13 residues long. V was clipped by 0 bases and J by 7 bases, with 9 bases between them.

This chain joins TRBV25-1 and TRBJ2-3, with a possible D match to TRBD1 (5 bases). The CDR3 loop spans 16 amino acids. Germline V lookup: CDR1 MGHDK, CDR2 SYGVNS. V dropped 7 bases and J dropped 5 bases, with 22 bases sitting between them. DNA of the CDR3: TGTGCCAGCACACCGATTTACCAGGGTTCGCAAGATACGCAGTATTTT. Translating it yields CASTPIYQGSQDTQYF.

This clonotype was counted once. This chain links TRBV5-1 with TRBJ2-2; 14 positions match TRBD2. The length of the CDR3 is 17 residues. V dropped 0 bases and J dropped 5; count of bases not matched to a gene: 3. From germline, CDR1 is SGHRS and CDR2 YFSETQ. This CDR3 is CASSLGRTSGGTGELFF. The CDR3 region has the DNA TGCGCCAGCAGCTTGGGCCGGACTAGCGGGGGGACCGGGGAGCTGTTTTTT. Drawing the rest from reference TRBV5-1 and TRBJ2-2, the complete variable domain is KAGVTQTPRYLIKTRGQQVTLSCSPISGHRSVSWYQQTPGQGLQFLFEYFSETQRNKGNFPGRFSGRQFSNSRSEMNVSTLELGDSALYLCASSLGRTSGGTGELFFGEGSRLTVL.

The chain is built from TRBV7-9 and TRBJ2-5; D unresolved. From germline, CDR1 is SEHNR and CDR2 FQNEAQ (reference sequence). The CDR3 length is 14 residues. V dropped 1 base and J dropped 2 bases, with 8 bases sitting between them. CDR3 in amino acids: CASSLDLAQETQYF. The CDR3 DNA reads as TGTGCCAGCAGCTTAGATTTGGCGCAAGAGACCCAGTACTTC.

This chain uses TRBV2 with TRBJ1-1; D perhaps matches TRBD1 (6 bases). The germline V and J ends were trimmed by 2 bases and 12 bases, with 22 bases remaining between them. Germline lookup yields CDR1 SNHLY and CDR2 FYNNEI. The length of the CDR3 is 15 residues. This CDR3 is CASSERVGGFPVSFF. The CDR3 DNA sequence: TGTGCCAGCAGTGAAAGGGTGGGGGGCTTCCCGGTATCTTTCTTT. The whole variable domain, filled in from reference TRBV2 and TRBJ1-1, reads EPEVTQTPSHQVTQMGQEVILRCVPISNHLYFYWYRQILGQKVEFLVSFYNNEISEKSEIFDDQFSVERPDGSNFTLKIRSTKLEDSAMYFCASSERVGGFPVSFFGQGTRLTVV.

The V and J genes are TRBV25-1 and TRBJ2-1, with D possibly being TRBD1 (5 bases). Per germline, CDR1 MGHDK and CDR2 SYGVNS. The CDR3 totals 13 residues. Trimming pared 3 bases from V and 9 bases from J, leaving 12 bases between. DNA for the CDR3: TGTGCCAGCAGTGAGGCAGGGCTAGGTGAGCAGTTCTTC. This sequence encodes CASSEAGLGEQFF.

CDR3 nucleotide sequence: TGTGCCAGTAGTTTGCGGGGGACTAATGAAAAACTGTTTTTT. Its protein is CASSLRGTNEKLFF. The chain has TRBV19 and TRBJ1-4; D possibly corresponds to TRBD1 (5 bases). The germline V gene has CDR1 LNHDA and CDR2 SQIVND (reference sequence). V was shortened by 5 bases and J by 2 bases, with 9 bases between the two germline ends. The length of the CDR3 is 14 residues.

CDR3: CASSEFKGGYGYTF. For the CDR3, the DNA is TGTGCCAGCAGTGAATTCAAGGGGGGGTATGGCTACACCTTC. The V and J genes are TRBV2 and TRBJ1-2; D is possibly TRBD1 (6 bases). Trimming left V 2 bases short and J 5 bases short, with 12 bases between. Germline-derived CDR1 and CDR2 are SNHLY and FYNNEI. There are 14 residues in the CDR3.

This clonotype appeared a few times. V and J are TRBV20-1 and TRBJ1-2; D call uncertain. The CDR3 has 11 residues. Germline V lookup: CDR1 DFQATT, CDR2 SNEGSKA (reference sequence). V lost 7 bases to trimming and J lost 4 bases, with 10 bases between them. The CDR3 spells CSVKDLYGYTF. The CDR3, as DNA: TGCAGTGTTAAGGACCTCTATGGCTACACCTTC.

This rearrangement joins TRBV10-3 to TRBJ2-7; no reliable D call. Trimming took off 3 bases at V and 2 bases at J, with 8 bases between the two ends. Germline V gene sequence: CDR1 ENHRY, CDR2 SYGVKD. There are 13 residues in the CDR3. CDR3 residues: CAISDGQTYEQYF. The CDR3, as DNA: TGTGCCATCAGTGATGGGCAAACCTACGAGCAGTACTTC.

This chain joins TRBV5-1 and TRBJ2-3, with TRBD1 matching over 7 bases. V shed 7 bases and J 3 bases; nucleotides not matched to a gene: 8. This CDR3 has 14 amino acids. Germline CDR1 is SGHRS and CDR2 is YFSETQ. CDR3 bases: TGCGCCAGCCGCCGGGACAGAGTAACAGATACGCAGTATTTT. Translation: CASRRDRVTDTQYF.

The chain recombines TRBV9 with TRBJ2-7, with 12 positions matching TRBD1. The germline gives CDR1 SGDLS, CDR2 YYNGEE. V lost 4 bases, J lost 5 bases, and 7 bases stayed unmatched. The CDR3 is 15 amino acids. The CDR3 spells CASSQEGDRGHEQYF. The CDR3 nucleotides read TGTGCCAGCAGCCAAGAGGGGGACAGGGGGCACGAGCAGTACTTC.